A selection of T cell receptor beta chains follows, all from one sample in a study of human T cells and chemical hapten exposure. TCRdb analysed the RACE reads with MiXCR anew, one entry per CDR3 protein. The sample lists roughly 200,000 distinct CDR3 sequences; around 25% were seen once. The source material was whole blood, sampled in connection with sensitization to the hapten diphenylcyclopropenone (DPC). The receptors here all came from a woman aged 40-49 years with alopecia areata. Some clones in this sample may be carry-over from other donors' samples. CDR3s include the opening cysteine and the closing phenylalanine or tryptophan.

>TRBV7-9
CASSTRTSGQETQYF
>TRBV12-3/TRBV12-4
CASSRLVAEQFF
>TRBV6-1
CASRTMVETQYF
>TRBV5-1
CASTLSGSWGETQYF
>TRBV12-3/TRBV12-4
CASSPGQKGQPQHF
>TRBV5-6
CASSLGQRSGNTIYF
>TRBV9
CASSVDFTRYEQYF
>TRBV3-1
CASMFANEQFF
>TRBV29-1
CSVRGHPKETQYF
>TRBV6-2/TRBV6-3
CASSQDGGNQPQHF
>TRBV28
CASSLPQGYLISSYNSPLHF
>TRBV7-2
CASSPFGTLSYEQYF
>TRBV4-1
CASSPGARTDTQYF
>TRBV29-1
CSATRGQGPSGINEQFF
>TRBV29-1
CSVVKRAEPNEQFF
>TRBV7-9
CASSLDGPSPQHF
>TRBV7-6
CASSLIGVDTGELFF
>TRBV28
CASMGGWGTEAFF
>TRBV30
CAWIFGSTGQFF
>TRBV30
CAWSRSTDTQYF
>TRBV7-2
CASSLEGAGPYEQYF
>TRBV5-6
CASSLDVVGEQFF
>TRBV6-6
CASSYGGGGYNEQFF
>TRBV20-1
CSGRTGSYYNEQFF
>TRBV5-1
CASSTDNNTRLFF
>TRBV11-2
CASSLRREGLGELFF
>TRBV7-9
CASSPRQGSYGYTF
>TRBV4-2
CASSHTPGTGYNEQFF
>TRBV20-1
CSARDTGNRNEQFF
>TRBV29-1
CSVVLIIHTEAFF
>TRBV4-2
CASSQGTAATNEKLFF
>TRBV20-1
CSASEQGLTYNEQFF
>TRBV5-1
CASSQTPRTGALQETQYF
>TRBV20-1
CSALAGGAQETQYF
>TRBV11-2
CASSLRSGYEQYF
>TRBV7-2
CASSRTGGYEQFF
>TRBV7-2
CASSSGNQETQYF
>TRBV7-2
CASSPQGGGGYEQFF
>TRBV20-1
CSAWTTVDTQYF
>TRBV27
CASSSGQFRGGELFF
>TRBV5-1
CASSPSRGAGRETQYF
>TRBV6-2/TRBV6-3
CASSYSITGAAYEQYF
>TRBV3-1
CANSQPGQPNYEQYF
>TRBV29-1
CSVEDHTYEQYF
>TRBV7-2
CASSASAAYEQYF
>TRBV20-1
CSACPLRAGGTEAFF
>TRBV20-1
CSAKDYEQYF
>TRBV27
CASSISLAGVFDEQFF
>TRBV7-2
CASSLVALAGEQYF
>TRBV10-3
CAISEGGSNQPQHF
>TRBV20-1
CSARQGKMGELFF
>TRBV25-1
CASSSPGTGAHGYTF
>TRBV7-2
CASSPSSRNYGYTF
>TRBV28
CASSLFRGFTDTQYF
>TRBV10-3
CAIREGNSEKLFF
>TRBV28
CASRSGNTEAFF
>TRBV29-1
CSVEDGKTNTGELFF
>TRBV3-1
CASSQDPGKNTQYF
>TRBV29-1
CSVSGQGNTGELFF